A selection of T cell receptor beta chains follows, all from one sample in a study of blood T cell repertoires in COVID-19. Generated by immunoSEQ multiplex PCR, the TCRdb table keeps only in-frame clones and is missing some. The data contain about 26,000 clones, almost 95% of them singletons. The sample consisted of peripheral blood. Receptor source: a human donor in a cohort sampled during active COVID-19. The CDR3 runs from the conserved cysteine through the conserved F or W.

cdr3_length	v_call	cdr3_aa
14	TRBV5-1	CASSPEGSNQPQHF
21	TRBV9	CASSENSRQTPTVSGANVLTF
17	TRBV6-1	CASSERWGSGRVNEQFF
15	TRBV9	CASSAGSLSTDTQYF
14	TRBV7-9	CASSRLEYNEKLFF
17	TRBV28	CASSFILGGRGPETQYF
15	TRBV25-1	CASSDLRDRPDEQFF
14	TRBV28	CASSFPQGGTEAFF
15	TRBV7-2	CASRGGGSSTDTQYF
16	TRBV9	CASSVGTSGGQNEQFF
17	TRBV7-2	CASSLGGLAGVGETQYF
15	TRBV28	CASSPPRGMGNTIYF
15	TRBV6-5	CASSVGQAYNQPQHF
16	TRBV11-3	CASSPSSGSSYNEQFF
15	TRBV9	CASSASSGGAGELFF
16	TRBV28	CASSQAQGIPNSPLHF
12	TRBV5-1	CASSVQGSEAFF
16	TRBV5-1	CASSSWRGVSQETQYF
16	TRBV12-2	CASRYLLGGGPYEQYF
16	TRBV7-9	CASSWAVQGGTDTQYF
13	TRBV5-6	CASRNPRSSEQYF
11	TRBV6-5	CASNMNTEAFF
14	TRBV24-1	CATKGGGVTDTQYF
15	TRBV4-1	CASSQDRGNTDTQYF
15	TRBV27	CASSLQGATNEKLFF
12	TRBV19	CASAGGRGEQFF
14	TRBV10-1	CASSDGTGIETQYF
15	TRBV4-2	CASSQGGGSNQPQHF
16	TRBV5-1	CASSLGTGVFGNTIYF
16	TRBV7-3	CASSGTSGLNTGELFF
17	TRBV11-2	CASSSVQGQGAHYGYTF
13	TRBV6-2/TRBV6-3	CASSLLGAAEQYF
13	TRBV12-3/TRBV12-4	CASSSPHSYEQYF
15	TRBV28	CASSPRQVFSYEQYF
13	TRBV12-3/TRBV12-4	CASRLLNTGELFF
14	TRBV6-5	CASSRGYSNQPQHF
12	TRBV7-2	CASSLARNEQFF
16	TRBV27	CASSYRTSGGENEQFF
16	TRBV12-5	CASGLCRYSSSYEQYF
16	TRBV7-2	CASSLSGQGAFETQYF
15	TRBV29-1	CSVDGRLSSYNEQFF
16	TRBV7-2	CASSFTKGHGYNEQFF
17	TRBV3-1/TRBV3-2	CASRPRVPGGAGEKLFF
15	TRBV11-3	CASSLVGLYYNEQFF
13	TRBV11-3	CASSTPDRFSAFF
15	TRBV5-6	CASSLVPGQGNTIYF
14	TRBV7-9	CASSLLQGSYEQYF
15	TRBV6-5	CAVMDNDSGANVLTF
15	TRBV5-4	CASSLKGFANTEAFF